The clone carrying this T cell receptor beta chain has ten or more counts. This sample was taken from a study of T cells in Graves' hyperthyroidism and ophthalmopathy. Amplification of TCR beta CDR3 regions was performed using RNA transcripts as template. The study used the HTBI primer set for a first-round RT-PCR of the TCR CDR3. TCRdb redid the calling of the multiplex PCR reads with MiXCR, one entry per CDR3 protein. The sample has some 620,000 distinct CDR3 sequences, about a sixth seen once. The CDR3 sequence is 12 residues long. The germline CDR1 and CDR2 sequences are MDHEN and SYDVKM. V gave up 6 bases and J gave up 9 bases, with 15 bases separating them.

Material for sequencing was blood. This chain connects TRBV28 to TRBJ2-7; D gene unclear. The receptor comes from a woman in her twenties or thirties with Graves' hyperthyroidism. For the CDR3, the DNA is TGTGCCAGCAGCCTGTACACTGGCGGGCAGTACTTC. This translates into CASSLYTGGQYF.